This T cell receptor (beta chain) is from a study of blood T cells in healthy people across ages. In its sample, this clonotype was seen a few times. Trimming took 4 bases from V and 5 from J; bases not matched to a gene: 14. This CDR3 has 17 residues. Together with a sample-barcoded 5' primer, a J-beta primer mix was included in a second PCR lasting about 7 to 12 cycles. Each cDNA molecule received a tag from a template-switch adaptor that had 12 random nucleotides. All samples gave at least 2.5 million CDR3-containing paired-end reads. TCRdb fed the 5' RACE reads into MiXCR, producing one record per CDR3 protein. The sample carries about 1,800,000 distinct CDR3 sequences, 28% recorded once.

The receptor comes from a woman in her thirties in good health. Sequences were obtained from blood. The chain joins TRBV12-3 or TRBV12-4 to TRBJ2-1, with 7 positions matching TRBD2. CDR3 region: CASSSRLVAGLNNEQFF. As DNA, the CDR3 is TGTGCCAGCAGTTCCCGACTGGTAGCGGGCTTGAACAATGAGCAGTTCTTC.